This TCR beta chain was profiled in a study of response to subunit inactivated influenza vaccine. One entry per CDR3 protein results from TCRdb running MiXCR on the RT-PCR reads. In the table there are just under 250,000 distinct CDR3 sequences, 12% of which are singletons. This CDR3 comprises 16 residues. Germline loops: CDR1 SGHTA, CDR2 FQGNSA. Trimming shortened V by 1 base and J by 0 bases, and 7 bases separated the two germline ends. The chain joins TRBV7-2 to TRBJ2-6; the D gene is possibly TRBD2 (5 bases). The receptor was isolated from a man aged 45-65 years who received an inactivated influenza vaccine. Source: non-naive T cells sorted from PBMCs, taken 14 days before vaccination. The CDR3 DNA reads TGTGCCAGCAGCTTAGGGAGGTACTCTGGGGCCAACGTCCTGACTTTC. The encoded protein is CASSLGRYSGANVLTF.